The subject of this entry is one TCR beta chain. The germline CDR1 and CDR2 sequences are MGHRA and YSYEKL. The CDR3 is 15 residues long. V dropped 1 base and J dropped 1 base, with 8 bases sitting between them. This sample was taken from a study of blood T cell repertoires in COVID-19. Using immunoSEQ multiplex PCR, the repertoire was profiled, and TCRdb retains in-frame clones only, with some absent. The sample lists 30,000 or so clones, 68% occurring once. The sample consisted of peripheral blood. The chain combines TRBV4-1 with TRBJ1-5; no firm D call. This TCR was recovered from a human donor in a cohort sampled during active COVID-19. The CDR3 protein is CASSQVALSNQPQHF. The DNA of the CDR3 is TGCGCCAGCAGCCAAGTAGCCCTAAGCAATCAGCCCCAGCATTTT.